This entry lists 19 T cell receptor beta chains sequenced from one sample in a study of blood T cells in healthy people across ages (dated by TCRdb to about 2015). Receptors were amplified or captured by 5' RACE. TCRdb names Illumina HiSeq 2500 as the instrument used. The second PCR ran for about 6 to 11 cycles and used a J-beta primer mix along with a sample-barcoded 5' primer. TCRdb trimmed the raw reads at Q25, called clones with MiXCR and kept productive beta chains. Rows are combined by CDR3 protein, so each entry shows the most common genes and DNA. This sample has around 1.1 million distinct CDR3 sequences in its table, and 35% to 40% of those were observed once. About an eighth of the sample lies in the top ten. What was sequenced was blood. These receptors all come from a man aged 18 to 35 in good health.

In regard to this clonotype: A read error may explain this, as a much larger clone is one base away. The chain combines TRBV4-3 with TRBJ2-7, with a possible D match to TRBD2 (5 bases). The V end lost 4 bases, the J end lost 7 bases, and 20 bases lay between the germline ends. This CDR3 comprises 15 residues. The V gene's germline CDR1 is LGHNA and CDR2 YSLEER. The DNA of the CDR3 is TGCGCCAGCAGCCCCGAAGGAGGTAATAGGAATGAGCAGTACTTC. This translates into CASSPEGGNRNEQYF.

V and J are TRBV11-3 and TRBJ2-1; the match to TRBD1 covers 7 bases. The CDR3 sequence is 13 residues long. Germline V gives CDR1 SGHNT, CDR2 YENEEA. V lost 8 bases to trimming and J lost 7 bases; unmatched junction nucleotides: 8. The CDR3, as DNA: TGTGCCAGCGCAGGGGGTGCTATGAATGAGCAGTTCTTC. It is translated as CASAGGAMNEQFF.

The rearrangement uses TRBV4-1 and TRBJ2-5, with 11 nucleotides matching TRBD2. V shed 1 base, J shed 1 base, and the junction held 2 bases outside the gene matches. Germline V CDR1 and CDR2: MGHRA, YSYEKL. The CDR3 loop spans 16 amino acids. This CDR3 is CASSQASGGSQETQYF. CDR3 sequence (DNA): TGCGCCAGCAGCCAAGCTAGCGGGGGGTCCCAAGAGACCCAGTACTTC.

CDR3 sequence (DNA): TGTGCCAGTAGTACGCGGAAGGGGGGGCCTCTTAGCAATCAGCCCCAGCATTTT. This sequence encodes CASSTRKGGPLSNQPQHF. V is TRBV19 and J is TRBJ1-5; a possible D gene is TRBD1 (6 bases). V lost 4 bases, J lost 0 bases, and 19 bases lay in between. The CDR3 sequence is 18 residues long. In germline, CDR1 is LNHDA, CDR2 SQIVND (reference sequence).

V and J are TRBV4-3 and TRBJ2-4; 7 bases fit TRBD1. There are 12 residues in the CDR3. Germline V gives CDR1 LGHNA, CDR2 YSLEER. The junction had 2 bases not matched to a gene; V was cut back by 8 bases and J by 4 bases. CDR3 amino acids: CASQDRKNIQYF. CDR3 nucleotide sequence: TGCGCCAGCCAGGACAGGAAAAACATTCAGTACTTC.

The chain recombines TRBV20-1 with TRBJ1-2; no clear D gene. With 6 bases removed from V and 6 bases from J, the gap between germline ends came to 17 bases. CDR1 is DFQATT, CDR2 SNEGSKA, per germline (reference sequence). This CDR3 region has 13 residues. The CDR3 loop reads CSALRPGNNGYTF. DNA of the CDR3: TGCAGTGCGTTACGACCGGGGAACAATGGCTACACCTTC.

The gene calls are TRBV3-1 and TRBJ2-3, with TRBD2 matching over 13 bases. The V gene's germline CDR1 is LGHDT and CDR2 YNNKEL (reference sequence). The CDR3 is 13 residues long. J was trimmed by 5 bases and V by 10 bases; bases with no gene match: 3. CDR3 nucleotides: TGTGCCACCACTAGCGGGGGGGTAGATACGCAGTATTTT. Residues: CATTSGGVDTQYF.

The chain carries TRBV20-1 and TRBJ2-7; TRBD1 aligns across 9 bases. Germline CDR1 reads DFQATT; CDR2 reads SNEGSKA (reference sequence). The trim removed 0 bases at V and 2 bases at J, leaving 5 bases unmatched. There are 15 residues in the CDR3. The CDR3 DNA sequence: TGCAGTGCTAGAGATTTCCGGGACAGGGCCTACGAGCAGTACTTC. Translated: CSARDFRDRAYEQYF.

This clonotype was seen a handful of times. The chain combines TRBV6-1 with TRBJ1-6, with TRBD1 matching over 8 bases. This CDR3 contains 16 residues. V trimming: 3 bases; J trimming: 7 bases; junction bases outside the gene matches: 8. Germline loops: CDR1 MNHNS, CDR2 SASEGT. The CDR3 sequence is CASSDPPDRENSPLHF. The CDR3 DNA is TGTGCCAGCAGTGATCCACCGGACAGGGAAAATTCACCCCTCCACTTT.

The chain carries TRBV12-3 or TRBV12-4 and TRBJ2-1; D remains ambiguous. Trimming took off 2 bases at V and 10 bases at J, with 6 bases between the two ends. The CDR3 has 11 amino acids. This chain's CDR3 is CASSLRFEQFF. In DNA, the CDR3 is TGTGCCAGCAGTTTAAGGTTCGAGCAGTTCTTC.

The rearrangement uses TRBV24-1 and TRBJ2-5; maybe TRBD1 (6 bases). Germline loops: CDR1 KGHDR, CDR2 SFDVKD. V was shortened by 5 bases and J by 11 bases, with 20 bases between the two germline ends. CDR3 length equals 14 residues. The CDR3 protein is CATSGPPTGNEQYF. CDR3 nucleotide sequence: TGTGCCACCAGTGGTCCCCCGACAGGCAATGAGCAGTACTTC.

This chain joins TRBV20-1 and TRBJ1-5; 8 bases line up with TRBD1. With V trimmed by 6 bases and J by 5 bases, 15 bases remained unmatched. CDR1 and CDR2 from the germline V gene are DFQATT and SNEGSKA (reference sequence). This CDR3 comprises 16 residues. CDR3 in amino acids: CSAQTRQGFLDQPQHF. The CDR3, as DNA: TGCAGTGCCCAGACCCGACAGGGGTTTTTGGATCAGCCCCAGCATTTT.

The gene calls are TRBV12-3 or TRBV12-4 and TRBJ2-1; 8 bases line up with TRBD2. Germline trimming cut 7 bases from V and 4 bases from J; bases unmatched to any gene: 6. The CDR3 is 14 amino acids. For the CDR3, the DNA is TGTGCCAGCACCCTTGGGACTAGGTACAATGAGCAGTTCTTC. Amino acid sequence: CASTLGTRYNEQFF.

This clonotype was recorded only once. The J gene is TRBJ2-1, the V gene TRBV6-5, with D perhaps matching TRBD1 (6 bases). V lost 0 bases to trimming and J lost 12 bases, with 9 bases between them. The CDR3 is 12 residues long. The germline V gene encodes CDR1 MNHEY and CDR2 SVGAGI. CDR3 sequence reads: CASSYSRTAQFF. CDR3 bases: TGTGCCAGCAGTTACTCCCGGACAGCGCAGTTCTTC.

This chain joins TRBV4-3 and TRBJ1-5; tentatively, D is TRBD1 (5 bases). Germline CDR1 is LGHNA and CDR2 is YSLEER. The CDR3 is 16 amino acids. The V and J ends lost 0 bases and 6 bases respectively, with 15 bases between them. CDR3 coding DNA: TGCGCCAGCAGCCAAGAATCTTCAGGGTTAGGTCAGCCCCAGCATTTT. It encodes CASSQESSGLGQPQHF.

The CDR3 nucleotides are TGTGCCAGCTATTTGGGACAGGGCTACGAGCAGTTCTTC. Amino acids: CASYLGQGYEQFF. The V gene is TRBV12-3 or TRBV12-4, the J gene TRBJ2-1, with TRBD1 identical over 9 bases. The CDR3 contains 13 residues. V was pared by 8 bases and J by 10 bases, with 9 bases of the junction left unmatched.

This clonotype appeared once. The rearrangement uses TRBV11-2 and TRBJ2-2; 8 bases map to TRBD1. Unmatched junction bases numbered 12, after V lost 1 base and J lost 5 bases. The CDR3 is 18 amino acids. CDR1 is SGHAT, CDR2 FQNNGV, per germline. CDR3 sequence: CASSLAPGRGLRTGELFF. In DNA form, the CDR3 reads TGTGCCAGCAGCTTAGCCCCCGGCAGGGGGCTAAGGACCGGGGAGCTGTTTTTT.

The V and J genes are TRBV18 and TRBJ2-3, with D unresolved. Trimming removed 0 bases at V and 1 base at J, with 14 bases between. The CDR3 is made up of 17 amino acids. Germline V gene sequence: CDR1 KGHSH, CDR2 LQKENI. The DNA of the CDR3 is TGTGCCAGCTCACCACCGGGCGCGACCGAGGGCACAGATACGCAGTATTTT. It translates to CASSPPGATEGTDTQYF.

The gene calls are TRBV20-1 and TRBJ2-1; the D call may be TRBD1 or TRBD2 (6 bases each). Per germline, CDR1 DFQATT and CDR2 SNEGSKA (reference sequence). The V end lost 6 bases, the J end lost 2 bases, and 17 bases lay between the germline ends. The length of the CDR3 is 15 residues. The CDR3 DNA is TGCAGTGCCCCTCCCCGGGGGCTTACCTACAATGAGCAGTTCTTC. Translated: CSAPPRGLTYNEQFF.